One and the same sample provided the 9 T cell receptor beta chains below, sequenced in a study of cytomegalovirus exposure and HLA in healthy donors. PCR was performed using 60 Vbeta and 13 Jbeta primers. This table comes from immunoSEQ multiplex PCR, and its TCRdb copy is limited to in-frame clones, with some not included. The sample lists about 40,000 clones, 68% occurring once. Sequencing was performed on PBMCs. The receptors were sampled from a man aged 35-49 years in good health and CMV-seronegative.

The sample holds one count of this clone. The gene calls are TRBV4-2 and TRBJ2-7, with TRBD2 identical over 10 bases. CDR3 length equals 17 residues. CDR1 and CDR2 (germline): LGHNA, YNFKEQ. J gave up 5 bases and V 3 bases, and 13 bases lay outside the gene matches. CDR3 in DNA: TGTGCCAGCAGCCAGGAATGGGGAGCGGGGGGGCCCAACGAGCAGTACTTC. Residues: CASSQEWGAGGPNEQYF.

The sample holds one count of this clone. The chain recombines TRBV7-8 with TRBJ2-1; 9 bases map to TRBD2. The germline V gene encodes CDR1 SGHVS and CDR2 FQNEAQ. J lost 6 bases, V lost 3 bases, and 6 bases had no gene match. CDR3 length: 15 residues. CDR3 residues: CASSFGSGGGNEQFF. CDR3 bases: TGTGCCAGCAGCTTTGGTAGCGGGGGAGGCAATGAGCAGTTCTTC.

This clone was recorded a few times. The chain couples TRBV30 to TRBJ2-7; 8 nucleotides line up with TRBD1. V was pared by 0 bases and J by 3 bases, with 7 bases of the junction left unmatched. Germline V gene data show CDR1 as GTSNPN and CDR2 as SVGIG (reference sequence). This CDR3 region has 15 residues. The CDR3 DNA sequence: TGTGCCTGGAGTGTGCCGGACAGGGCCTACTACGAGCAGTACTTC. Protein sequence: CAWSVPDRAYYEQYF.

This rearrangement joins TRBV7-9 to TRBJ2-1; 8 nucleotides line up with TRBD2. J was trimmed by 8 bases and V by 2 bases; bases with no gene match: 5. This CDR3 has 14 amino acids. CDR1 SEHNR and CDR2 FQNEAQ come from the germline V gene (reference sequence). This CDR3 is CASSLFSGGDEQFF. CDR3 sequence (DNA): TGTGCCAGCAGCTTATTTTCGGGGGGGGATGAGCAGTTCTTC.

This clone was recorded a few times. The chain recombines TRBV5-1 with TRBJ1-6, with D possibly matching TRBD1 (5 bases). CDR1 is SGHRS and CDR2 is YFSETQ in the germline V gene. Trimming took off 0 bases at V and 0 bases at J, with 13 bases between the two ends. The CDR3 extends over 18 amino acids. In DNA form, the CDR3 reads TGCGCCAGCAGCTTGGCCGGGCCCCAGGGCTCCTATAATTCACCCCTCCACTTT. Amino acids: CASSLAGPQGSYNSPLHF.

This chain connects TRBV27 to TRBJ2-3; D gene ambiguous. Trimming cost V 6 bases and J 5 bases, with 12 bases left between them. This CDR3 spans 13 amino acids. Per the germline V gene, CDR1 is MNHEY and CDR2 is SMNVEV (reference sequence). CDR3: CASSKTRQDTQYF. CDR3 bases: TGTGCCAGCAGCAAAACCAGACAAGATACGCAGTATTTT.

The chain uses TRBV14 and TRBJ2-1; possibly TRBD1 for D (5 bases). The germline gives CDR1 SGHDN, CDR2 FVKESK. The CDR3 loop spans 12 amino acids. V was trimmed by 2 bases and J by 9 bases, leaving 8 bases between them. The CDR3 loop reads CASSQRQGEQFF. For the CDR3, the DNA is TGTGCCAGCAGCCAACGTCAGGGTGAGCAGTTCTTC.

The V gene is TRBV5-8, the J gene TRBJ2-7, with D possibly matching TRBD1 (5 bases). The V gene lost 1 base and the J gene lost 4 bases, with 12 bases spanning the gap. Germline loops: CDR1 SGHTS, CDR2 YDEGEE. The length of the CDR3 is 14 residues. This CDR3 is CASSLKQAGYEQYF. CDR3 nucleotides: TGTGCCAGCAGCTTGAAACAGGCTGGGTACGAGCAGTACTTC. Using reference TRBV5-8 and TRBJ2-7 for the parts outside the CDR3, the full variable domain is EAGVTQSPTHLIKTRGQQATLRCSPISGHTSVYWYQQALGLGLQFLLWYDEGEERNRGNFPPRFSGRQFPNYSSELNVNALELEDSALYLCASSLKQAGYEQYFGPGTRLTVT.

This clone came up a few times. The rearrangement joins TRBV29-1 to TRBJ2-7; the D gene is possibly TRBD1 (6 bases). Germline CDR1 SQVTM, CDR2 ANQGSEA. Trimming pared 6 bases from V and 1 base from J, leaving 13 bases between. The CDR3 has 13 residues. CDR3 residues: CSVRKTGSYEQYF. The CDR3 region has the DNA TGCAGCGTCCGAAAAACAGGGTCCTACGAGCAGTACTTC.